These T cell receptor beta chains were read from a single sample in a study of T-cell reconstitution after alpha-beta-depleted transplantation in children. MiXCR, applied by TCRdb to the PCR reads, yields one record per CDR3 protein. Among approximately 190,000 distinct CDR3 sequences listed, 6.3% were seen once. Sequenced here: PBMCs, sampled before TCRalphabeta/CD19-depleted stem cell transplant. These receptors all come from a girl in the first two years of life with combined immunodeficiency, due to receive a stem cell transplant. Both conserved end residues are part of each CDR3. A D gene is named only where the DNA matches it firmly.

TRBV29-1,TRBJ2-2,-,CSVGGGNTGELFF
TRBV25-1,TRBJ2-1,-,CASRVKRTRKGEQFF
TRBV15,TRBJ2-3,TRBD1,CATSRRIGTGRTDTQYF
TRBV9,TRBJ2-7,-,CASSAGLSYGNEQYF
TRBV12-3/TRBV12-4,TRBJ2-7,TRBD1,CAIGTGSDEQYF
TRBV9,TRBJ2-7,-,CASSVAPGTSYEQYF
TRBV12-3/TRBV12-4,TRBJ2-4,-,CASSFGSSLRGNIQYF
TRBV12-3/TRBV12-4,TRBJ1-1,-,CASSLVGVGAFF
TRBV28,TRBJ2-1,TRBD2,CASSLYLAGDVGEQFF
TRBV3-1,TRBJ2-2,-,CASSSLGFDGELFF
TRBV4-2,TRBJ2-2,-,CASSQVLRTGELFF
TRBV20-1,TRBJ1-1,-,CSARAYSGRTEAFF
TRBV29-1,TRBJ2-1,-,CSVFLRLSSYNEQFF
TRBV29-1,TRBJ2-7,-,CSVVGGGVYEQYF
TRBV12-3/TRBV12-4,TRBJ2-1,TRBD1,CASSPPGRGLGNEQFF
TRBV27,TRBJ2-5,-,CASKVGDKYGTQYF
TRBV7-9,TRBJ2-7,TRBD1,CASSTQGASGFDEQYF
TRBV4-3,TRBJ2-5,-,CASSQGSWMETQYF
TRBV12-3/TRBV12-4,TRBJ2-7,TRBD1,CASSLHRDSSSYEQYF
TRBV29-1,TRBJ2-7,-,CSVRSSYEQYF
TRBV28,TRBJ2-7,TRBD2,CASRPGLEDEQYF
TRBV5-8,TRBJ2-1,-,CASSLAVYNEQFF
TRBV5-6,TRBJ2-1,TRBD2,CASSSGLAGWNEQFF
TRBV7-3,TRBJ2-5,-,CASSLASEETQYF
TRBV29-1,TRBJ2-5,TRBD1,CSVELRTGTGRVKTQYF
TRBV6-5,TRBJ2-1,TRBD2,CASSYGGLAVNEQFF
TRBV11-3,TRBJ2-7,TRBD1,CASSLDPTGVGTYEQYF
TRBV20-1,TRBJ2-7,TRBD1,CSARDNRDRGLRDEQYF
TRBV29-1,TRBJ2-1,-,CSVGKGFGTYNEQFF
TRBV20-1,TRBJ2-7,-,CSARWPGSSYDSYEQYF
TRBV7-2,TRBJ1-3,-,CASSPRGVSGNTIYF
TRBV5-1,TRBJ2-7,-,CASSKRDPSQGFYEQYF
TRBV2,TRBJ2-5,-,CASSDPNSEETQYF
TRBV28,TRBJ2-7,-,CASEPGHYSYEQYF
TRBV4-1,TRBJ2-6,-,CASGGRGASGANVLTF
TRBV4-3,TRBJ2-7,-,CASSQDWEYGLSYEQYF
TRBV25-1,TRBJ2-2,TRBD1,CASSRDRVTGELFF
TRBV20-1,TRBJ2-1,TRBD2,CSARPASGGAHEQFF
TRBV28,TRBJ2-1,TRBD2,CASRGLAAYNEQFF
TRBV15,TRBJ2-3,-,CATSRGSPTDTQYF